The clone carrying this T cell receptor beta chain was seen once. Its specificity is unknown. The data were produced by immunoSEQ multiplex PCR, yet TCRdb's version contains in-frame clones alone and is incomplete. The sample lists about 280,000 clones, approximately 90% seen once, with approximately 0.95% in the top ten. The data belong to a study of cytomegalovirus exposure and HLA in healthy donors. Study-wide context: In a later analysis, the 120 or so validation repertoires were reported to have used the same platform as the roughly 600 first-cohort repertoires.

Findings of the study overall: It was 150 to 200 TCR beta chains that were listed as cytomegalovirus-associated. Most TCR sequences were rare, but some public TCRs occurred in many donors.

This CDR3 is 15 amino acids long. CDR1 MNHNY and CDR2 SVGAGI come from the germline V gene (reference sequence). V lost 7 bases, J lost 2 bases, and 7 bases stayed unmatched. J is TRBJ2-2 and V is TRBV6-6, with 7 bases matching TRBD1. Sequenced input: PBMCs. This TCR was recovered from a woman aged 18-29 years in good health and CMV-seronegative. CDR3 nucleotides: TGTGCCAGCACTGAGACAGGGAGAAACACCGGGGAGCTGTTTTTT. This encodes CASTETGRNTGELFF.